This entry features one T cell receptor (beta chain) sequence. Its target is unknown. The data stem from a study of T cells in localized non-small cell lung cancer. Whole-study findings and limits: Uninvolved nearby lung showed the greatest T cell clonality, exceeding that found in tumor. Median detection of top 100 tumor clones in adjacent lung was 55 to 60 clones. One tumor region alone was sequenced, and heterogeneity therefore remains possible. Higher adjacent-lung clonality was associated with shorter survival.

V was pared by 4 bases and J by 4 bases, with 2 bases of the junction left unmatched. Germline V gene lookup returns CDR1 SGHRS and CDR2 YFSETQ. CDR3 size: 13 residues. The protocol was immunoSEQ multiplex PCR, while the TCRdb copy is restricted to in-frame clones and leaves out a portion. The sample lists roughly 13,000 clones, approximately 86% occurring once. The chain joins TRBV5-1 to TRBJ1-2, with 9 bases lining up with TRBD1. Sequences were derived from peripheral blood, sampled before any cancer treatment. The receptor comes from a male donor at least 60 years old with stage III lung adenocarcinoma. Here the CDR3 DNA reads TGCGCCAGCAGCCGGGGACAGGGCTATGGCTACACCTTC. Encoded protein: CASSRGQGYGYTF. The full variable domain, in which reference TRBV5-1 and TRBJ1-2 provide the parts outside the CDR3, is KAGVTQTPRYLIKTRGQQVTLSCSPISGHRSVSWYQQTPGQGLQFLFEYFSETQRNKGNFPGRFSGRQFSNSRSEMNVSTLELGDSALYLCASSRGQGYGYTFGSGTRLTVV.